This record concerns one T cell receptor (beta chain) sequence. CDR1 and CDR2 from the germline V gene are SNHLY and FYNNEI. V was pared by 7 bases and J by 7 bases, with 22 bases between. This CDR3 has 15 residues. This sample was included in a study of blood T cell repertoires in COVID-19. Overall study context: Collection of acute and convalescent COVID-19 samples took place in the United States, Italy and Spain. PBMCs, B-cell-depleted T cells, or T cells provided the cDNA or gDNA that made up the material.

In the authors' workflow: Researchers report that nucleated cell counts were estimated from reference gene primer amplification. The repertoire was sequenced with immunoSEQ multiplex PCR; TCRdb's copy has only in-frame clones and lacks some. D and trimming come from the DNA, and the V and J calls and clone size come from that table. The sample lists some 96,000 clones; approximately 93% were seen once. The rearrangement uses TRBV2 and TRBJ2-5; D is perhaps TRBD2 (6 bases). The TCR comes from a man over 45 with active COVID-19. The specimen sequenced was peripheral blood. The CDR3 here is CASKNLETSLGTQYF. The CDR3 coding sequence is TGTGCCAGCAAAAATCTCGAAACTAGCCTGGGGACCCAGTACTTC.